Listed below are T cell receptor beta chains from one sample, sequenced in a study of blood T cell repertoires in COVID-19. Assay: immunoSEQ multiplex PCR; the TCRdb copy retains only in-frame clones and omits some. Here the sample spans 150,000 to 200,000 clones, 88% being singletons. Sequencing input: peripheral blood. The source of these receptors is a human donor in a cohort sampled during active COVID-19. The CDR3 runs from the conserved cysteine through the conserved F or W. The D gene is left open where the match is weak. Not every row has a clone size; where given, it reads once, few, many or a size class.

D: .
J: TRBJ1-1
V: TRBV7-9
size: once
DNA: TGTGCCAGCAGCTTAACAGGACTGGGCCGGGGGTTGGCTTTCTTT
CDR3: CASSLTGLGRGLAFF

D: .
J: TRBJ2-2
V: TRBV5-4
size: many
DNA: TGTGCCAGCAGCCCGGCTAGGAACACCGGGGAGCTGTTTTTT
CDR3: CASSPARNTGELFF

D: .
J: TRBJ1-6
V: TRBV6-1
size: .
DNA: TGTGCCAGCAGTGAACGCTCCTATAATTCACCCCTCCACTTT
CDR3: CASSERSYNSPLHF

D: .
J: TRBJ2-5
V: TRBV11-3
size: .
DNA: TGTGCCAGCAGCTTGGGGCCCCAAGAGACCCAGTACTTC
CDR3: CASSLGPQETQYF

D: TRBD2
J: TRBJ2-7
V: TRBV5-5
size: .
DNA: TGTGCCAGCAGCTTCAGCGGGGCCTACGAGCAGTACTTC
CDR3: CASSFSGAYEQYF

D: .
J: TRBJ1-6
V: TRBV5-1
size: once
DNA: TGCGCCAGCAGCTTGGGGTCGGGATTCTCACCCCTCCACTTT
CDR3: CASSLGSGFSPLHF

D: TRBD2
J: TRBJ2-1
V: TRBV28
size: .
DNA: TGTGCCAGCACCTCCGGGACTACGCGCAATGAGCAGTTCTTC
CDR3: CASTSGTTRNEQFF

D: .
J: TRBJ2-2
V: TRBV4-3
size: .
DNA: TGCGCCAGCAGCCAAGGGGTCGGGATGGGCACCGGGGAGCTGTTTTTT
CDR3: CASSQGVGMGTGELFF

D: TRBD2
J: TRBJ2-7
V: TRBV29-1
size: .
DNA: TGCAGCGTTAAGTCGGCCGGACTAGCGGTTTCCTACGAGCAGTACTTC
CDR3: CSVKSAGLAVSYEQYF

D: TRBD1
J: TRBJ2-2
V: TRBV30
size: .
DNA: TGTGCCTGGAGTAAAGGGGACAGAGACACCGGGGAGCTGTTTTTT
CDR3: CAWSKGDRDTGELFF

D: .
J: TRBJ1-2
V: TRBV6-5
size: .
DNA: TGTGCCAGCAGCCCGGGACTCTACTATGGCTACACCTTC
CDR3: CASSPGLYYGYTF

D: .
J: TRBJ2-1
V: TRBV27
size: .
DNA: TGTGCCAGCAGTTTGGGACTCCAAAGGGAGCAGTTCTTC
CDR3: CASSLGLQREQFF

D: .
J: TRBJ1-6
V: TRBV7-2
size: .
DNA: TGTGCCAGCAGCGCAGGGCTGTATTCACCCCTCCACTTT
CDR3: CASSAGLYSPLHF

D: TRBD1
J: TRBJ2-1
V: TRBV18
size: .
DNA: TGTGCCAGCTCACCACGACAGGGGGGTATAAATGAGCAGTTCTTC
CDR3: CASSPRQGGINEQFF

D: .
J: TRBJ1-6
V: TRBV7-2
size: .
DNA: TGTGCCAGCAGCTTGGGTCCGGCAGGGGCGAATAATTCACCCCTCCACTTT
CDR3: CASSLGPAGANNSPLHF

D: .
J: TRBJ2-5
V: TRBV19
size: .
DNA: TGTGCCAGTAGTCGGGGATACCAAGAGACCCAGTACTTC
CDR3: CASSRGYQETQYF

D: .
J: TRBJ2-7
V: TRBV11-2
size: .
DNA: TGTGCCAGCAGCTTCGGCAGGGCCCACGAGCAGTACTTC
CDR3: CASSFGRAHEQYF

D: .
J: TRBJ1-2
V: TRBV7-2
size: .
DNA: TGTGCCAGCAGCTCACAGGGAACTTTCTATGGCTACACCTTC
CDR3: CASSSQGTFYGYTF

D: TRBD2
J: TRBJ2-1
V: TRBV10-3
size: .
DNA: TGTGCCATCAGTGAGGGGCCTAGCGGGTACAATGAGCAGTTCTTC
CDR3: CAISEGPSGYNEQFF

D: .
J: TRBJ2-2
V: TRBV11-3
size: .
DNA: TGTGCCAGCAGCTTAGAGGGGCGGGGCACCGGGGAGCTGTTTTTT
CDR3: CASSLEGRGTGELFF

D: .
J: TRBJ2-5
V: TRBV28
size: .
DNA: TGTGCCAGCAGTTTGGACAGTCCCTCGGAGACCCAGTACTTC
CDR3: CASSLDSPSETQYF

D: TRBD2
J: TRBJ2-7
V: TRBV5-1
size: .
DNA: TGCGCCAGCAGCTTGGCGACTGGAAGCGGGAGGGGTCCCTACGAGCAGTACTTC
CDR3: CASSLATGSGRGPYEQYF

D: .
J: TRBJ2-7
V: TRBV28
size: .
DNA: TGTGCCAGCAGCCATCAACTTGACCGGGTCCGTTGTTACTTC
CDR3: CASSHQLDRVRCYF

D: .
J: TRBJ1-4
V: TRBV5-1
size: .
DNA: TGCGCCAGCAGCTTCGGGGGGTCTAATGAAAAACTGTTTTTT
CDR3: CASSFGGSNEKLFF

D: .
J: TRBJ1-2
V: TRBV4-2
size: .
DNA: TGTGCCAGCAGCCAAGGGACAGCCGGGGGCTACACCTTC
CDR3: CASSQGTAGGYTF

D: TRBD1
J: TRBJ1-2
V: TRBV27
size: .
DNA: TGTGCCAGCAGTCTTAGGACAGGCCCGAACTATGGCTACACCTTC
CDR3: CASSLRTGPNYGYTF

D: .
J: TRBJ2-7
V: TRBV7-8
size: .
DNA: TGTGCCAGCAGCTCTCTAGCCGGAGATATATACGAGCAGTACTTC
CDR3: CASSSLAGDIYEQYF

D: TRBD2
J: TRBJ2-3
V: TRBV5-4
size: .
DNA: TGTGCCAGCAGCTTGGCCTCCCTAGCGGGGAGTAGGGATACGCAGTATTTT
CDR3: CASSLASLAGSRDTQYF

D: TRBD1
J: TRBJ2-7
V: TRBV7-9
size: .
DNA: TGTGCCAGCAGCCCCCGGACAGGGACCTACGAGCAGTACTTC
CDR3: CASSPRTGTYEQYF

D: .
J: TRBJ1-1
V: TRBV10-2
size: .
DNA: TGCGCCAGCAGTGTAATACAGGGGAACACTGAAGCTTTCTTT
CDR3: CASSVIQGNTEAFF

D: TRBD1
J: TRBJ2-3
V: TRBV5-4
size: .
DNA: TGTGCCAGCAGCTTGGGGACAGGGGTTAGCACAGATACGCAGTATTTT
CDR3: CASSLGTGVSTDTQYF

D: .
J: TRBJ2-7
V: TRBV29-1
size: .
DNA: TGCAGCGTTGGAGTCGGGGGGCCCTACGAGCAGTACTTC
CDR3: CSVGVGGPYEQYF

D: TRBD2
J: TRBJ2-1
V: TRBV5-1
size: .
DNA: TGCGCCAGCAGCTGGTTAGCGGGAGGAAATTTCAATGAGCAGTTCTTC
CDR3: CASSWLAGGNFNEQFF

D: TRBD1
J: TRBJ2-7
V: TRBV28
size: .
DNA: TGTGCCAGCAAAGGTGAATCCGGGACAGGGAGTTCCTACGAGCAGTACTTC
CDR3: CASKGESGTGSSYEQYF

D: TRBD2
J: TRBJ2-7
V: TRBV30
size: .
DNA: TGTGCCTCCGGACCGGGACTATTTGACGAGCAGTACTTC
CDR3: CASGPGLFDEQYF

D: .
J: TRBJ1-1
V: TRBV7-9
size: .
DNA: TGTGCCAGCAGCTCCCAAAACACTGAAGCTTTCTTT
CDR3: CASSSQNTEAFF

D: TRBD2
J: TRBJ2-1
V: TRBV27
size: .
DNA: TGTGCCAGCAGCCGATCTAGCGGGAGGGCCTGGGATGAGCAGTTCTTC
CDR3: CASSRSSGRAWDEQFF

D: TRBD1
J: TRBJ1-1
V: TRBV3-1/TRBV3-2
size: few
DNA: TGTGCCAGCAGCCAAGATCGCAGGACAGGGGGCTCTGAAGCTTTCTTT
CDR3: CASSQDRRTGGSEAFF

D: TRBD2
J: TRBJ2-1
V: TRBV9
size: few
DNA: TGTGCCAGCAGTCTAGCGGGGGGCTTTTACAATGAGCAGTTCTTC
CDR3: CASSLAGGFYNEQFF

D: TRBD2
J: TRBJ2-3
V: TRBV7-2
size: .
DNA: TGTGCCAGCAGCTCCATAGCGGGAGGACACACAGATACGCAGTATTTT
CDR3: CASSSIAGGHTDTQYF

D: .
J: TRBJ1-5
V: TRBV6-1
size: once
DNA: TGTGCCAGCAGTGAAGCGTGGAGGAATCAGCCCCAGCATTTT
CDR3: CASSEAWRNQPQHF